This T cell receptor (beta chain) was retrieved from a study of CD8 T cells in ankylosing spondylitis. The study's findings and limits: Disease-linked clones reportedly concentrated significantly in matched ankylosing spondylitis synovial fluid. Seemingly distinctive of ankylosing spondylitis blood was a TCR beta motif formed by eight highly homologous variants. Disease-associated clones were CD8+ and fairly uncommon in peripheral blood. Before this, some motif variants had been reported in reactive arthritis synovial fluid and blood.

It was by quantitative 5'-RACE with molecular barcodes that TCR beta libraries were made. From the 5' RACE reads, TCRdb called clonotypes with MiXCR, one entry per CDR3 protein. The sample lists roughly 350,000 distinct CDR3 sequences; less than 9.5% were seen once. Trimming pared 5 bases from V and 7 bases from J, leaving 15 bases between. CDR1 is SQVTM, CDR2 ANQGSEA, per germline. CDR3 length: 13 residues. This clonotype was found many times. What it binds is unknown. The chain has TRBV29-1 and TRBJ2-1; D call uncertain. Material: blood, either unsorted or a sorted T cell fraction (not recorded which). The receptor's source is a male donor with ankylosing spondylitis. The CDR3 reads CSVSQVFPNEQFF. In DNA, the CDR3 is TGCAGCGTTAGTCAGGTTTTTCCTAATGAGCAGTTCTTC.